A single sample is the source of the 7 T cell receptor beta chains below, sequenced in a study of cytomegalovirus exposure and HLA in healthy donors. Sequencing was performed with immunoSEQ multiplex PCR; in TCRdb, only in-frame clones are kept and a portion is missing. This table holds 130,000 or so clones, about 90% found once. The source material was PBMCs. The receptor set was obtained from a man aged 30-40 years in good health and CMV-seronegative.

The J gene is TRBJ1-2, the V gene TRBV19, with no clear D. V was trimmed by 3 bases and J by 4 bases, leaving 6 bases between them. Germline CDR1 reads LNHDA; CDR2 reads SQIVND (reference sequence). This CDR3 region has 12 residues. This CDR3 reads CASSMRGYGYTF. The CDR3 DNA reads TGTGCCAGTAGTATGAGAGGCTATGGCTACACCTTC.

The chain carries TRBV19 and TRBJ2-2; TRBD1 aligns across 8 bases. V lost 8 bases to trimming and J lost 4 bases; unmatched junction nucleotides: 12. Germline V gene data show CDR1 as LNHDA and CDR2 as SQIVND (reference sequence). The CDR3 spans 16 residues. CDR3 nucleotides: TGTGCCAGTTTCAACTGGGGCAGGGGGCGCACCGGGGAGCTGTTTTTT. It encodes CASFNWGRGRTGELFF.

This clone was counted only a few times. The V and J genes are TRBV4-2 and TRBJ1-2, with unresolved D. The germline V gene encodes CDR1 LGHNA and CDR2 YNFKEQ. The length of the CDR3 is 14 residues. V dropped 0 bases and J dropped 6 bases, with 11 bases sitting between them. The CDR3 DNA follows: TGTGCCAGCAGCCAAGATGCACCCGCGGATGGCTACACCTTC. This translates into CASSQDAPADGYTF.

V usage is TRBV15 and J usage is TRBJ2-3; the D is unclear. Germline V gene lookup returns CDR1 LNHNV and CDR2 YYDKDF (reference sequence). V was pared by 4 bases and J by 6 bases, with 8 bases between. The CDR3 is 12 amino acids. The chain's CDR3 is CATSIGRDTQYF. CDR3 bases: TGTGCCACCAGCATCGGTCGGGATACGCAGTATTTT.

The chain has TRBV7-9 and TRBJ1-2, with a weak D call TRBD1 (6 bases). The CDR3 contains 16 residues. Per the germline V gene, CDR1 is SEHNR and CDR2 is FQNEAQ (reference sequence). V was cut by 4 bases and J by 1 base, with 16 bases left in between. The CDR3 spells CASSSNRQAINYGYTF. The DNA for the CDR3 is TGTGCCAGCAGCTCAAACAGACAGGCCATTAACTATGGCTACACCTTC.

A single count supports this clone. In nucleotides, the CDR3 is TGTGCCAGCAGCGAATACTGGGGAAACACCATATATTTT. It is translated as CASSEYWGNTIYF. The chain couples TRBV9 to TRBJ1-3, with no clear D. Germline CDR1 and CDR2: SGDLS and YYNGEE. Trimming pared 3 bases from V and 4 bases from J, leaving 8 bases between. This CDR3 has 13 amino acids.

The rearrangement joins TRBV5-1 to TRBJ2-1, with 12 bases identical to TRBD2. Germline-derived CDR1 and CDR2 are SGHRS and YFSETQ. The CDR3 extends over 16 amino acids. With V trimmed by 4 bases and J by 1 base, 3 bases remained unmatched. DNA of the CDR3: TGCGCCAGCAGCGCCACTAGCGGGGGGTCCTACAATGAGCAGTTCTTC. Translated: CASSATSGGSYNEQFF.